This is a list of T cell receptor beta chains from one sample in a study of T cell repertoires in cytomegalovirus infection. No antigen has been identified for these receptors. TCRdb independently ran MiXCR on the reads; one entry per CDR3 protein. The sample contains roughly 350,000 distinct CDR3 sequences, about a third of which appear only once. The sequencing here drew on cultured PBMCs, taken from culture after CMV antigen stimulation. These receptors were obtained from a human donor in good health (CMV status not recorded). Some clones in this sample may be carry-over from other donors' samples. Each CDR3 is given with its conserved first and last residue. D genes are given only for firm matches. Size is omitted from some rows. Given values are once, few, many or a class for expanded clones.

DNA: TGTGCCAGCAGTCTCGGAGCATCAATAAATCAGCCCCAGCATTTT
CDR3: CASSLGASINQPQHF
size: .
D: .
J: TRBJ1-5
V: TRBV12-3/TRBV12-4

DNA: TGTGCCAGCAGCTTAGCCACAGCCAATGAGCAGTTCTTC
CDR3: CASSLATANEQFF
size: few
D: .
J: TRBJ2-1
V: TRBV7-2

DNA: TGCAGTGCTAGAGATTCTGGGAAGGGCTACACCTTC
CDR3: CSARDSGKGYTF
size: .
D: .
J: TRBJ1-2
V: TRBV20-1

DNA: TGTGCCAGCACTCGACTAGCGGGAGGGCCCGTTGAGCAGTTCTTC
CDR3: CASTRLAGGPVEQFF
size: many
D: TRBD2
J: TRBJ2-1
V: TRBV7-2

DNA: TGTGCCAGTAGTAAGAGCGGGAGTGTCGATGAGCAGTTCTTC
CDR3: CASSKSGSVDEQFF
size: .
D: TRBD2
J: TRBJ2-1
V: TRBV19

DNA: TGTGCCAGCAGCTTAAGGCAGGGGGCAGAGACCCAGTACTTC
CDR3: CASSLRQGAETQYF
size: .
D: TRBD1
J: TRBJ2-5
V: TRBV7-2

DNA: TGTGCCAGCAGTTTAAGTCTAGCGGGAGTAGAGGAGACCCAGTACTTC
CDR3: CASSLSLAGVEETQYF
size: .
D: TRBD2
J: TRBJ2-5
V: TRBV28

DNA: TGTGCCACCAGCAGAGATGCCGACCTTCCCTGGGAGCCCCAGCATTTT
CDR3: CATSRDADLPWEPQHF
size: .
D: .
J: TRBJ1-5
V: TRBV15

DNA: TGTGCCAGCAGACAGGTGGGGGATACGCAGTATTTT
CDR3: CASRQVGDTQYF
size: .
D: .
J: TRBJ2-3
V: TRBV27

DNA: TGTGCCAGCAGTTCCTATACAGGGGGGAGCACAGATACGCAGTATTTT
CDR3: CASSSYTGGSTDTQYF
size: few
D: TRBD1
J: TRBJ2-3
V: TRBV6-2/TRBV6-3

DNA: TGTGCCAGCAGAGAAGCGGACAGCCACACTAGGGAAGCTTTCTTT
CDR3: CASREADSHTREAFF
size: few
D: .
J: TRBJ1-1
V: TRBV12-3/TRBV12-4

DNA: TGTGCCAGCAGCATATCCGTGTACAATGAGCAGTTCTTC
CDR3: CASSISVYNEQFF
size: .
D: .
J: TRBJ2-1
V: TRBV27

DNA: TGTGCCAGCAGCTTAGAAACAGGCCGGCAGTTCTTC
CDR3: CASSLETGRQFF
size: few
D: .
J: TRBJ2-1
V: TRBV7-2

DNA: TGTGCCAGTAGTATGGACAGGGGGGGCCAGCCCCAGCATTTT
CDR3: CASSMDRGGQPQHF
size: .
D: TRBD1
J: TRBJ1-5
V: TRBV19

DNA: TGTGCCAGCAGCCCCCGCGGCGGGGACCACACAGATACGCAGTATTTT
CDR3: CASSPRGGDHTDTQYF
size: many
D: .
J: TRBJ2-3
V: TRBV7-2

DNA: TGTGCCAGCAGCCTAGGACAGGGGAGCGGGAGGATCTACAATGAGCAGTTCTTC
CDR3: CASSLGQGSGRIYNEQFF
size: many
D: .
J: TRBJ2-1
V: TRBV7-2